The 22 T cell receptor beta chains presented below share a single source sample, sequenced in a study of blood T cell repertoires in COVID-19. Sequencing was performed with immunoSEQ multiplex PCR; in TCRdb, only in-frame clones are kept and a portion is missing. The repertoire includes 350,000 to 550,000 clones, roughly 91% of them detected once, and more than 4% sits in the top ten. The sample consisted of peripheral blood. The receptors were sampled from a woman aged 30 to 39 with acute or convalescent COVID-19.

The chain couples TRBV4-2 to TRBJ1-6; 10 bases are shared with TRBD1. Germline assignment: CDR1 LGHNA and CDR2 YNFKEQ. The length of the CDR3 is 16 residues. V was clipped by 0 bases and J by 10 bases; unmatched bases: 6. CDR3 amino acids: CASSQDGTGVDSPLHF. CDR3 in DNA: TGTGCCAGCAGCCAAGATGGGACAGGGGTTGACTCACCCCTCCACTTT.

This sequence joins TRBV5-6 and TRBJ2-2; tentative D call: TRBD1 (6 bases). The CDR3 is made up of 15 amino acids. Trimming pared 4 bases from V and 5 bases from J, leaving 15 bases between. In germline, CDR1 is SGHDT, CDR2 YYEEEE. In DNA, the CDR3 is TGTGCCAGCAGCGGACAGTCCGAATGGACCGGGGAGCTGTTTTTT. It is translated as CASSGQSEWTGELFF.

The J gene is TRBJ1-2, the V gene TRBV30; D gene ambiguous. This CDR3 is 11 amino acids long. Germline-derived CDR1 and CDR2 are GTSNPN and SVGIG (reference sequence). The V and J ends lost 3 bases and 8 bases respectively, with 10 bases between them. The CDR3 nucleotides are TGTGCCTGGAGCAGAGAGGGCGGCTACACCTTC. This gives the protein CAWSREGGYTF.

The chain has TRBV5-8 and TRBJ1-5; D gene ambiguous. The CDR3 extends over 12 amino acids. Germline lookup yields CDR1 SGHTS and CDR2 YDEGEE. The germline V and J ends were trimmed by 0 bases and 11 bases, with 9 bases remaining between them. The CDR3 sequence: CASSLVWSAQHF. The CDR3 DNA reads TGTGCCAGCAGCTTGGTTTGGTCAGCCCAGCATTTT.

Note on this clone: Mismatch with germline at one junction end may stem from a read error. The rearrangement uses TRBV7-2 and TRBJ2-4; 16 positions agree with TRBD2. The V gene's germline CDR1 is SGHTA and CDR2 FQGNSA. This CDR3 has 15 residues. The CDR3 region has the DNA TGTGCCAGCAGCCTCCGGGGACTAGCGGGGGGGCGAGTTAACTTC. Translated, it gives CASSLRGLAGGRVNF.

This chain connects TRBV4-1 to TRBJ1-1; 8 bases line up with TRBD1. The CDR3 has 17 residues. CDR1 MGHRA and CDR2 YSYEKL come from the germline V gene. With 0 bases clipped from V and 3 bases from J, the junction kept 9 bases outside the gene matches. The CDR3 bases are TGCGCCAGCAGCCAAGAAGGCAGGGGGCGGGTGGACACTGAAGCTTTCTTT. Protein product: CASSQEGRGRVDTEAFF.

This chain links TRBV5-1 with TRBJ1-5, with D tentatively TRBD1 (5 bases). Germline CDR1 SGHRS, CDR2 YFSETQ. V lost 2 bases to trimming and J lost 7 bases, with 10 bases between them. The CDR3 is made up of 13 amino acids. Here the CDR3 reads CASSFVGGQPQHF. The DNA for the CDR3 is TGCGCCAGCAGCTTTGTTGGGGGGCAGCCCCAGCATTTT.

The chain couples TRBV2 to TRBJ2-7; unclear D gene. Germline V lookup: CDR1 SNHLY, CDR2 FYNNEI. The CDR3 has 14 amino acids. Trimming took 10 bases from V and 3 from J, leaving 19 bases between them. In DNA, the CDR3 is TGTGCCACCGCCGACTGGAGAGCTGGCTACGAGCAGTACTTC. This gives the protein CATADWRAGYEQYF.

This rearrangement joins TRBV9 to TRBJ1-2; TRBD1 matches 7 bases. V was clipped by 3 bases and J by 4 bases; unmatched bases: 6. Germline V CDR1 and CDR2: SGDLS, YYNGEE. This CDR3 is 14 amino acids long. The CDR3 coding sequence is TGTGCCAGCAGCGAGGGACAGCCCGGCTATGGCTACACCTTC. It encodes CASSEGQPGYGYTF.

The chain has TRBV5-6 and TRBJ1-2, with D maybe TRBD1 (5 bases). Germline loops: CDR1 SGHDT, CDR2 YYEEEE. The V and J ends lost 4 bases and 7 bases respectively, with 20 bases between them. The CDR3 totals 15 residues. Here the CDR3 DNA reads TGTGCCAGCAGCCGGGGGGGATACAGTCCCCGTGGCTACACCTTC. Protein sequence: CASSRGGYSPRGYTF.

The V gene is TRBV3-1 (or the pseudogene TRBV3-2), the J gene TRBJ1-2; D not certain. V was shortened by 2 bases and J by 14 bases, with 15 bases between the two germline ends. Germline CDR1 is LGHDT and CDR2 is YNNKEL (reference sequence). This CDR3 comprises 12 residues. In DNA, the CDR3 is TGTGCCAGCAGCCAAAATCTAGCGGCTCTGACCTTC. This sequence encodes CASSQNLAALTF.

The chain joins TRBV6-1 to TRBJ2-2; the match to TRBD1 covers 12 bases. The CDR3 extends over 20 amino acids. Unmatched junction bases numbered 12, after V lost 3 bases and J lost 1 base. The germline CDR1 and CDR2 sequences are MNHNS and SASEGT. The chain's CDR3 is CASSDRWDRGLRRNTGELFF. The DNA for the CDR3 is TGTGCCAGCAGTGATAGATGGGACAGGGGGCTGAGACGGAACACCGGGGAGCTGTTTTTT.

The rearrangement links TRBV27 to TRBJ2-7; possible D gene TRBD2, 5 bases. Germline lookup yields CDR1 MNHEY and CDR2 SMNVEV (reference sequence). The CDR3 has 12 amino acids. Trimming removed 6 bases at V and 7 bases at J, with 13 bases between. CDR3 bases: TGTGCCAGCAGCCCGGGGTCTGATGAGCAGTACTTC. Amino acids: CASSPGSDEQYF.

The V gene is TRBV11-3, the J gene TRBJ2-7, with 7 bases lining up with TRBD1. V lost 3 bases, J lost 3 bases, and 2 bases stayed unmatched. The CDR3 spans 13 residues. Germline lookup yields CDR1 SGHNT and CDR2 YENEEA. The CDR3 sequence: CASSFDRDYEQYF. CDR3 in DNA: TGTGCCAGCAGCTTCGACAGGGACTACGAGCAGTACTTC.

J is TRBJ1-1 and V is TRBV11-3; 8 bases match TRBD1. The V gene's germline CDR1 is SGHNT and CDR2 YENEEA. CDR3 size: 14 residues. The V segment lost 7 bases and the J segment 4 bases; nucleotides outside the gene matches: 8. CDR3 coding DNA: TGTGCCAGCACCACGGACAGGGAGGGCACTGAAGCTTTCTTT. It encodes CASTTDREGTEAFF.

This clone was detected only a few times. This sequence joins TRBV2 and TRBJ2-7, with a tentative D call TRBD1 (6 bases). With 5 bases removed from V and 9 bases from J, the gap between germline ends came to 20 bases. The CDR3 runs to 14 residues. Germline CDR1 is SNHLY and CDR2 is FYNNEI. CDR3 in DNA: TGTGCCAGCAGTCCCGGACAGCCCGGGGTTTGGCAGTACTTC. Its protein is CASSPGQPGVWQYF.

The chain carries TRBV3-1 (or the pseudogene TRBV3-2) and TRBJ1-4; TRBD1 might be the D (6 bases). V lost 4 bases to trimming and J lost 10 bases, with 25 bases between them. The CDR3 consists of 17 residues. The germline CDR1 and CDR2 sequences are LGHDT and YNNKEL (reference sequence). In nucleotides, the CDR3 is TGTGCCAGCAGCCTCTCTAACACCCTGGGGGGGGCCGGAAAACTGTTTTTT. It specifies CASSLSNTLGGAGKLFF.

The gene calls are TRBV28 and TRBJ2-6, with TRBD1 as a possible D gene (5 bases). V lost 5 bases and J 0 bases, leaving 11 bases between the germline ends. Per the germline V gene, CDR1 is MDHEN and CDR2 is SYDVKM. The CDR3 length is 16 residues. The CDR3 coding sequence is TGTGCCAGCAGTCTCGACAGCTTCTCTGGGGCCAACGTCCTGACTTTC. Translating gives CASSLDSFSGANVLTF.

The chain links TRBV4-1 to TRBJ1-4; D perhaps matches TRBD1 (5 bases). The V end was cut by 0 bases, the J end by 4 bases, with 12 bases between. This CDR3 is 16 amino acids long. The V gene's germline CDR1 is MGHRA and CDR2 YSYEKL. In DNA, the CDR3 is TGCGCCAGCAGCCAAGAACCTCAGGGCTTTAATGAAAAACTGTTTTTT. Translating it yields CASSQEPQGFNEKLFF.

This clone showed up just a few times. The J gene is TRBJ1-4, the V gene TRBV6-6; 9 nucleotides align to TRBD1. This CDR3 is built from 15 residues. In germline, CDR1 is MNHNY, CDR2 SVGAGI (reference sequence). Trimming cost V 4 bases and J 7 bases; bases outside gene matches: 7. CDR3 in amino acids: CASSSPTGGGEKLFF. DNA for the CDR3: TGTGCCAGCAGTTCCCCGACAGGGGGGGGTGAAAAACTGTTTTTT.

The chain has TRBV6-5 and TRBJ1-1, with D possibly matching TRBD1 (6 bases). V was trimmed by 7 bases and J by 4 bases, leaving 13 bases between them. CDR1 is MNHEY and CDR2 is SVGAGI in the germline V gene. The CDR3 has 13 amino acids. DNA of the CDR3: TGTGCCAGCACTAGGACAGTCGGCACTGAAGCTTTCTTT. Residues: CASTRTVGTEAFF.

This chain uses TRBV5-6 with TRBJ2-5; maybe TRBD2 (5 bases). Trimming removed 0 bases at V and 2 bases at J, with 11 bases between. Germline loops: CDR1 SGHDT, CDR2 YYEEEE. The CDR3 extends over 15 amino acids. The CDR3 DNA reads as TGTGCCAGCAGCTTGGCCGGGATTTTACAAGAGACCCAGTACTTC. The encoded protein is CASSLAGILQETQYF.